This is a list of T cell receptor beta chains from one sample in a study of shared clonotypes between healthy human individuals. Generated by immunoSEQ multiplex PCR, the TCRdb table keeps only in-frame clones and is missing some. The table lists over a million clones, about 80% of them singletons, with 1.4% to 1.5% in the top ten. Sequencing was done on a sample of memory CD4+ T cells sorted from blood. Receptors were obtained from a man aged 18 to 35 in good health. Both conserved end residues are part of each CDR3. A D gene is named only where the DNA matches it firmly. Clone size appears in some rows only: once, few, many, or a class for an expanded clone.

J | size | D | V | DNA | CDR3
TRBJ2-3 | . | . | TRBV10-1 | TGCGCCAGCAGTGAGTCCCGCGGCGGTTATACGCAGTATTTT | CASSESRGGYTQYF
TRBJ2-1 | . | . | TRBV7-2 | TGTGCCAGCAGCTTAGGGGTAGCGAGCTACAATGAGCAGTTCTTC | CASSLGVASYNEQFF
TRBJ1-2 | . | . | TRBV4-1 | TGCGCCAGCAGCAAAGGGGATAACTATGGCTACACCTTC | CASSKGDNYGYTF
TRBJ2-7 | . | TRBD1 | TRBV9 | TGTGCCAGCAGCGTAGGTAGGGGGCTTACTGGCGAGCAGTACTTC | CASSVGRGLTGEQYF
TRBJ2-1 | . | TRBD2 | TRBV4-1 | TGCGCCAGCAGCCAAGGGTCGAGCGGGGGGTACAATGAGCAGTTCTTC | CASSQGSSGGYNEQFF
TRBJ2-5 | . | . | TRBV7-2 | TGTGCCAGCAGCCGCCGACGACTAGAGGCAGAGACCCAGTACTTC | CASSRRRLEAETQYF
TRBJ2-1 | . | TRBD1 | TRBV15 | TGTGCCACCAGCAGAGATGGGGCGGCAGGGGGCCTGATCTTC | CATSRDGAAGGLIF
TRBJ1-3 | . | TRBD1 | TRBV9 | TGTGCCAGCAGCGGGACCGGGACAGCTGGAAACACCATATATTTT | CASSGTGTAGNTIYF
TRBJ1-4 | . | . | TRBV4-3 | TGCGCCAGCAGGGGGACTAATGAAAAACTGTTTTTT | CASRGTNEKLFF
TRBJ2-5 | . | . | TRBV2 | TGTGCCAGCAGTCGGGACAACCAAGAGACCCAGTACTTC | CASSRDNQETQYF
TRBJ1-5 | . | . | TRBV28 | TGTGCCAGCAGCGTACAGCAATCTCGGCATCAGCCCCAGCATTTT | CASSVQQSRHQPQHF
TRBJ2-5 | . | . | TRBV18 | TGTGCCAGCTCACCACCGCTTCAAGAGACCCAGTACTTC | CASSPPLQETQYF
TRBJ1-5 | . | TRBD1 | TRBV6-1 | TGTGCCAGCAGTGAAATGAGGGGGCGACAGCCCCAGCATTTT | CASSEMRGRQPQHF
TRBJ2-2 | . | TRBD1 | TRBV2 | TGTGCCAGCAAGACAGGGGTGAACACCGGGGAGCTGTTTTTT | CASKTGVNTGELFF
TRBJ1-3 | few | . | TRBV5-8 | TGTGCCAGCAGCTGGGACACAGGGAATGGAAACACCATATATTTT | CASSWDTGNGNTIYF
TRBJ2-3 | . | . | TRBV6-5 | TGTGCCAGCAGTCCAAGGGAAGGGACAGATACGCAGTATTTT | CASSPREGTDTQYF
TRBJ1-5 | . | . | TRBV19 | TGTGCCAGTACCCCCCTGAGCGGGGAGAATCAGCCCCAGCATTTT | CASTPLSGENQPQHF
TRBJ2-5 | . | TRBD1 | TRBV7-7 | TGTGCTAGCAGTCTGACAGGGGGCGAGACCCAGTACTTC | CASSLTGGETQYF
TRBJ2-5 | . | TRBD1 | TRBV6-1 | TGTGCCAGCAGATCAGGGGGCGCGGTGTTTGAGACCCAGTACTTC | CASRSGGAVFETQYF
TRBJ2-1 | once | . | TRBV9 | TGTGCCAGCAGCGTAGCGGGGAACAATGAGCAGTTCTTC | CASSVAGNNEQFF
TRBJ1-4 | . | . | TRBV7-7 | TGTGCTAGCAGCCCACGGGACTGGGAAGATGAAAAACTGTTTTTT | CASSPRDWEDEKLFF
TRBJ2-1 | . | . | TRBV5-8 | TGTGCCAGCAGCTTGGGTAGGGGGAAGTACAATGAGCAGTTCTTC | CASSLGRGKYNEQFF
TRBJ2-1 | . | TRBD2 | TRBV25-1 | TGTGCCAGCCGGGAACCACCCGGGCTAGCGGGAGGTCGCGAGCAGTTCTTC | CASREPPGLAGGREQFF
TRBJ1-2 | . | . | TRBV27 | TGTGCCAGCAGTTTATCACTGGGGCTGGGGTATGGCTACACCTTC | CASSLSLGLGYGYTF
TRBJ1-3 | . | . | TRBV7-2 | TGTGCCAGCAGCTTAGAAGCCGGAAACACCATATATTTT | CASSLEAGNTIYF
TRBJ1-1 | . | . | TRBV5-1 | TGCGCCAGCAGCTCTTCCGGGGGCGACACTGAAGCTTTCTTT | CASSSSGGDTEAFF
TRBJ2-7 | . | . | TRBV7-9 | TGTGCCAGCAGCACGACGGGCTCTTGGACCGAGCAGTACTTC | CASSTTGSWTEQYF
TRBJ2-7 | once | . | TRBV7-2 | TGTGCCAGCAGCTTATCCAGGGGAGTCTACGAGCAGTACTTC | CASSLSRGVYEQYF
TRBJ2-3 | . | TRBD1 | TRBV9 | TGTGCCAGCAGCTTGCAGGGGGCGCCAGACACAGATACGCAGTATTTT | CASSLQGAPDTDTQYF
TRBJ2-2 | once | TRBD2 | TRBV19 | TGTGCCAGTAGATCAAGCGGGAGGGCCGTCATGGGGACCGGGGAGCTGTTTTTT | CASRSSGRAVMGTGELFF
TRBJ2-1 | . | TRBD1 | TRBV29-1 | TGCAGCGTGAACGCCGGTCCGGGACAGAGAAACAATGAGCAGTTCTTC | CSVNAGPGQRNNEQFF
TRBJ2-7 | . | TRBD2 | TRBV18 | TGTGCCAGCTCAGAGATGGTAGCGGGGGTAAGCTCCTACGAGCAGTACTTC | CASSEMVAGVSSYEQYF
TRBJ2-5 | . | TRBD2 | TRBV5-1 | TGCGCCAGCAGCTTGGGGGGAGGGTCAGGAGAGACCCAGTACTTC | CASSLGGGSGETQYF
TRBJ2-1 | . | TRBD2 | TRBV11-3 | TGTGCCAGCAGCTTAGGATTAGGACTAGCTTTTAACAATGAGCAGTTCTTC | CASSLGLGLAFNNEQFF
TRBJ1-1 | . | TRBD1 | TRBV10-1 | TGCGCCAGCAGTGCTACAGGGGGAAACACTGAAGCTTTCTTT | CASSATGGNTEAFF
TRBJ2-2 | once | TRBD2 | TRBV11-2 | TGTGCCAGCAGCTTAGCTGCGCGGGAGGACACCGGGGAGCTGTTTTTT | CASSLAAREDTGELFF
TRBJ2-1 | once | . | TRBV7-2 | TGTGCCAGCAGCTTCGGTCTAGCCCCTTGGGAGCAGTTCTTC | CASSFGLAPWEQFF
TRBJ1-4 | . | . | TRBV18 | TGTGCCAGCTCAGCAGGGTCGAATGAAAAACTGTTTTTT | CASSAGSNEKLFF
TRBJ2-3 | . | . | TRBV5-1 | TGCGCCAGCAGCATTGGAGTAGATACGCAGTATTTT | CASSIGVDTQYF
TRBJ1-1 | . | . | TRBV20-1 | TGCAGTGCTAGAGGCGAAGCTTTCTTT | CSARGEAFF
TRBJ2-7 | . | . | TRBV21-1 | TGTGCCAGCAGCAAAGGGTCGTCTAGCGGGAGCTACGAGCAGTACTTC | CASSKGSSSGSYEQYF
TRBJ2-7 | once | . | TRBV29-1 | TGCAGCGCCTTCGGAGGGGTACGCTACGAGCAGTACTTC | CSAFGGVRYEQYF
TRBJ2-3 | . | . | TRBV21-1 | TGTGCCAGCAGCCTTCCGAGCGGGACTACTAGCACAGATACGCAGTATTTT | CASSLPSGTTSTDTQYF
TRBJ1-2 | . | . | TRBV2 | TGTGCCAGCAGTGAAATGGGGAACTATGGCTACACCTTC | CASSEMGNYGYTF
TRBJ2-6 | . | . | TRBV2 | TGTGCCAGCAGTGATGTCCGGGCCAACGTCCTGACTTTC | CASSDVRANVLTF